These 10 T cell receptor beta chains came from one sample sequenced in a study of shared clonotypes between healthy human individuals (dated by TCRdb to 2019 to 2021). Library generation was performed with the immunoSEQ multiplex PCR assay. In TCRdb, the immuneACCESS table is reduced to in-frame sequences with V and J assigned. These tables do not hold every clone; where another copy was compared, an unresolved V gene accounts for under half, and the others remain unexplained. The sample table lists 400,000 to 500,000 clones, around 79% of them with a count of one. The top ten clones comprise about 12% of the sample. Sequencing used PBMCs. These receptors all stem from a woman aged 35 to 49 in good health. Some clones in this sample may be carry-over from other donors' samples.

This clone was counted between two and nine times. This same CDR3 is encoded by further DNA sequences in the sample. Written as DNA, the CDR3 is TGTGCCTGGAGCCGGGGTAGCAATCAGCCCCAGCATTTT. Encoded protein: CAWSRGSNQPQHF. This chain links TRBV30 with TRBJ1-5; D not certain. The CDR3 runs to 13 residues. The V and J ends lost 3 bases and 0 bases respectively, with 6 bases between them. Germline V CDR1 and CDR2: GTSNPN, SVGIG (reference sequence).

The CDR3 region has the DNA TGTGCCAGTAGTACGCCTCGGACATACTATGGCTACACCTTC. As protein: CASSTPRTYYGYTF. The V gene is TRBV19, the J gene TRBJ1-2; tentatively, D is TRBD1 (5 bases). Germline V gene data show CDR1 as LNHDA and CDR2 as SQIVND (reference sequence). CDR3 size: 14 residues. Trimming stripped 4 bases from V and 3 bases from J, with 12 bases between.

This rearrangement joins TRBV7-3 to TRBJ2-2, with 10 bases lining up with TRBD2. The CDR3 consists of 18 residues. V gave up 5 bases and J gave up 7 bases; unmatched junction bases: 16. Germline lookup yields CDR1 SGHTA and CDR2 FQGTGA. The CDR3 nucleotides are TGTGCCAGCAGCCCTTACCCAACTAGCGGGATCGTGGGCGGGGAGCTGTTTTTT. It yields the protein CASSPYPTSGIVGGELFF.

In the case of this clone: In this CDR3 the conserved last residue, phenylalanine or tryptophan, is missing, so a read error is likely. The chain combines TRBV5-1 with TRBJ2-7; 8 nucleotides line up with TRBD1. V shed 1 base and J 3 bases; nucleotides not matched to a gene: 3. The CDR3 runs 14 residues. Germline V gene data show CDR1 as SGHRS and CDR2 as YFSETQ. In DNA, the CDR3 is TGCGCCAGCAGCTTGCAGGGGGCGGTCTACGAGCAGTACCTC. Amino acids: CASSLQGAVYEQYL.

The CDR3 region is CASSVIDTPGANVLTF. In nucleotides, the CDR3 is TGTGCCAGCAGCGTAATAGATACCCCGGGGGCCAACGTCCTGACTTTC. The chain carries TRBV9 and TRBJ2-6; D uncertain. CDR3 length equals 16 residues. V dropped 1 base and J dropped 4 bases, with 12 bases sitting between them. Germline-derived CDR1 and CDR2 are SGDLS and YYNGEE.

The J gene is TRBJ2-1, the V gene TRBV6-4; 10 nucleotides line up with TRBD2. Trimming removed 5 bases from V and 2 bases from J; junction bases left unmatched: 3. Germline V CDR1 and CDR2: MRHNA, SNTAGT. This CDR3 has 15 amino acids. The DNA for the CDR3 is TGTGCCAGCAGTCGGACTAGCGGAACCTACAATGAGCAGTTCTTC. It encodes CASSRTSGTYNEQFF.

The chain's CDR3 is CASSQRTSEYEQYF. Here the CDR3 DNA reads TGTGCCAGCAGTCAGAGGACTAGCGAGTACGAGCAGTACTTC. The chain has TRBV28 and TRBJ2-7, with 9 bases aligning to TRBD2. Trimming removed 5 bases from V and 4 bases from J; junction bases left unmatched: 6. Germline V CDR1 and CDR2: MDHEN, SYDVKM. The CDR3 is 14 amino acids.

V and J are TRBV28 and TRBJ2-7, with TRBD1 as a possible D gene (6 bases). V lost 5 bases and J lost 0, with 11 bases in between. CDR1 is MDHEN, CDR2 SYDVKM, per germline. The CDR3 covers 14 residues. The CDR3 nucleotides are TGTGCCAGCAGTAGGTCAGGGGCCTCCTACGAGCAGTACTTC. Translation: CASSRSGASYEQYF. The whole variable domain, remainder taken from reference TRBV28 and TRBJ2-7, is DVKVTQSSRYLVKRTGEKVFLECVQDMDHENMFWYRQDPGLGLRLIYFSYDVKMKEKGDIPEGYSVSREKKERFSLILESASTNQTSMYLCASSRSGASYEQYFGPGTRLTVT.

The genes are TRBV15 and TRBJ1-1; D gene uncertain. Looked up from germline, CDR1 is LNHNV and CDR2 is YYDKDF (reference sequence). The V and J ends lost 1 base and 1 base respectively, with 13 bases between them. This CDR3 is 16 amino acids long. The CDR3 loop reads CATSRGWASWNTEAFF. For the CDR3, the DNA is TGTGCCACCAGCAGAGGCTGGGCATCTTGGAACACTGAAGCTTTCTTT.

The chain is built from TRBV11-2 and TRBJ2-3, with 7 bases aligning to TRBD1. The trim removed 5 bases at V and 0 bases at J, leaving 8 bases unmatched. CDR3 size: 16 residues. Germline assignment: CDR1 SGHAT and CDR2 FQNNGV. CDR3 sequence (DNA): TGTGCCAGCAGCCCCAGTAGGGGGCGCAGCACAGATACGCAGTATTTT. Translating it yields CASSPSRGRSTDTQYF. The full variable domain, with the rest looked up from reference TRBV11-2 and TRBJ2-3, is EAGVAQSPRYKIIEKRQSVAFWCNPISGHATLYWYQQILGQGPKLLIQFQNNGVVDDSQLPKDRFSAERLKGVDSTLKIQPAKLEDSAVYLCASSPSRGRSTDTQYFGPGTRLTVL.